These T cell receptor beta chains were read from a single sample in a study of blood T cell repertoires in COVID-19. Data came from immunoSEQ multiplex PCR; TCRdb stores just in-frame clones and leaves some out. Of approximately 35,000 clones detected, around 80% appear once; the ten largest clones hold around a third. The sequenced material came from peripheral blood. These receptors all stem from a man older than 75 with acute or convalescent COVID-19. Both conserved end residues are part of each CDR3. Each record gives: D gene, J gene, CDR3 length, clone size, V gene, CDR3 DNA, CDR3 protein. The D gene is left open where the match is weak. Clone sizes are given selectively: once, few, many, or a class where the clone is expanded.

d_call: .
j_call: TRBJ1-2
cdr3_length: 13
clone_size: once
v_call: TRBV3-1/TRBV3-2
cdr3_nt: TGTGCCAGCAGCCAAGGGGGGGGCTATGGCTACACCTTC
cdr3_aa: CASSQGGGYGYTF

d_call: .
j_call: TRBJ1-1
cdr3_length: 12
clone_size: .
v_call: TRBV28
cdr3_nt: TGTGCCAGCAGTTTAGCTGAGGGTGAAGCTTTCTTT
cdr3_aa: CASSLAEGEAFF

d_call: .
j_call: TRBJ1-2
cdr3_length: 12
clone_size: few
v_call: TRBV7-3
cdr3_nt: TGTGCCAGCAGTTTGGGAGTCGGAGGCTACACCTTC
cdr3_aa: CASSLGVGGYTF

d_call: TRBD1
j_call: TRBJ1-1
cdr3_length: 16
clone_size: .
v_call: TRBV6-1
cdr3_nt: TGTGCCAGCAGTGAAGAGACAGGGACCATGAACACTGAAGCTTTCTTT
cdr3_aa: CASSEETGTMNTEAFF

d_call: TRBD1
j_call: TRBJ1-1
cdr3_length: 13
clone_size: .
v_call: TRBV30
cdr3_nt: TGTGCCTGGAGTGGGACAGGCAACACTGAAGCTTTCTTT
cdr3_aa: CAWSGTGNTEAFF

d_call: .
j_call: TRBJ1-2
cdr3_length: 15
clone_size: .
v_call: TRBV19
cdr3_nt: TGTGCCAGTAGTATGGCCACCGAGGGCTTATATGGCTACACCTTC
cdr3_aa: CASSMATEGLYGYTF

d_call: TRBD1
j_call: TRBJ1-1
cdr3_length: 15
clone_size: .
v_call: TRBV7-9
cdr3_nt: TGTGCCAGCAGCTTAGGGGGACAGGGAGACACTGAAGCTTTCTTT
cdr3_aa: CASSLGGQGDTEAFF

d_call: TRBD1
j_call: TRBJ2-3
cdr3_length: 15
clone_size: .
v_call: TRBV25-1
cdr3_nt: TGTGCCAGCAGACCGGACAGGGGTGGGGCAGATACGCAGTATTTT
cdr3_aa: CASRPDRGGADTQYF

d_call: TRBD1
j_call: TRBJ1-5
cdr3_length: 18
clone_size: once
v_call: TRBV30
cdr3_nt: TGTGCCTGGAGTACCTTCACAGGGGGTAACCTCCCCAATCAGCCCCAGCATTTT
cdr3_aa: CAWSTFTGGNLPNQPQHF

d_call: TRBD2
j_call: TRBJ2-1
cdr3_length: 14
clone_size: .
v_call: TRBV18
cdr3_nt: TGTGCCAGCTCTTCCTCGGGGGGGGACAATGAGCAGTTCTTC
cdr3_aa: CASSSSGGDNEQFF

d_call: TRBD1
j_call: TRBJ1-4
cdr3_length: 15
clone_size: .
v_call: TRBV19
cdr3_nt: TGTGCCAGTAGGACTGGGACAGGGCCTAATGAAAAACTGTTTTTT
cdr3_aa: CASRTGTGPNEKLFF

d_call: TRBD1
j_call: TRBJ1-1
cdr3_length: 15
clone_size: once
v_call: TRBV30
cdr3_nt: TGTGCCTGGATACGCGACAGGGGAATGAACACTGAAGCTTTCTTT
cdr3_aa: CAWIRDRGMNTEAFF

d_call: .
j_call: TRBJ2-3
cdr3_length: 15
clone_size: .
v_call: TRBV30
cdr3_nt: TGTGCCTCGTCGATGAGCGGATTTAGCACAGATACGCAGTATTTT
cdr3_aa: CASSMSGFSTDTQYF

d_call: TRBD1
j_call: TRBJ2-3
cdr3_length: 15
clone_size: .
v_call: TRBV7-9
cdr3_nt: TGTGCCAGCAGCCCGTCAGAGGGGGCTGGAGATACGCAGTATTTT
cdr3_aa: CASSPSEGAGDTQYF

d_call: TRBD1
j_call: TRBJ1-4
cdr3_length: 15
clone_size: .
v_call: TRBV7-8
cdr3_nt: TGTGCCAGCAGCCCCCGGGACAGGGTCAGGGAAAAACTGTTTTTT
cdr3_aa: CASSPRDRVREKLFF

d_call: .
j_call: TRBJ1-1
cdr3_length: 14
clone_size: .
v_call: TRBV7-2
cdr3_nt: TGTGCCAGCAGCTTAGGAAGGTCAGGGAGGGGAGCTTTCTTT
cdr3_aa: CASSLGRSGRGAFF

d_call: .
j_call: TRBJ2-3
cdr3_length: 13
clone_size: .
v_call: TRBV2
cdr3_nt: TGTGCCAGCAGTGACCAGGCCACAGATACGCAGTATTTT
cdr3_aa: CASSDQATDTQYF

d_call: .
j_call: TRBJ1-5
cdr3_length: 16
clone_size: .
v_call: TRBV7-7
cdr3_nt: TGTGCCAGCAGCTTTCAGGGGATTTGTGGCAATCAGCCCCAGCATTTT
cdr3_aa: CASSFQGICGNQPQHF

d_call: TRBD1
j_call: TRBJ2-1
cdr3_length: 16
clone_size: .
v_call: TRBV7-3
cdr3_nt: TGTGCCAGCAGTCCCGCGGGCAGGGGGTCTTACAATGAGCAGTTCTTC
cdr3_aa: CASSPAGRGSYNEQFF

d_call: .
j_call: TRBJ1-6
cdr3_length: 16
clone_size: .
v_call: TRBV7-2
cdr3_nt: TGTGCCAGCAGCCTAGGGGTTCCCAGGGTGGATTCACCCCTCCACTTT
cdr3_aa: CASSLGVPRVDSPLHF

d_call: TRBD1
j_call: TRBJ2-5
cdr3_length: 13
clone_size: once
v_call: TRBV19
cdr3_nt: TGTGCCAGCTCCGTTGAGGGGGCAGAGACCCAGTACTTC
cdr3_aa: CASSVEGAETQYF

d_call: .
j_call: TRBJ2-1
cdr3_length: 15
clone_size: .
v_call: TRBV18
cdr3_nt: TGTGCCAGCTCACCTACAGGGAGAGGTTACAATGAGCAGTTCTTC
cdr3_aa: CASSPTGRGYNEQFF

d_call: .
j_call: TRBJ2-7
cdr3_length: 16
clone_size: once
v_call: TRBV7-6
cdr3_nt: TGTGCCAGCAGCCCAAACTCGAGGGCCGAAACCTACGAGCAGTACTTC
cdr3_aa: CASSPNSRAETYEQYF

d_call: .
j_call: TRBJ2-3
cdr3_length: 16
clone_size: .
v_call: TRBV7-2
cdr3_nt: TGTGCCAGCAGCTTGGGGGCTAATGGGCGCACAGATACGCAGTATTTT
cdr3_aa: CASSLGANGRTDTQYF

d_call: .
j_call: TRBJ2-2
cdr3_length: 13
clone_size: .
v_call: TRBV5-3
cdr3_nt: TGTGCCAGAAGCCCTCTGAGAAACGGGGAGCTGTTTTTT
cdr3_aa: CARSPLRNGELFF

d_call: TRBD2
j_call: TRBJ2-2
cdr3_length: 14
clone_size: .
v_call: TRBV28
cdr3_nt: TGTGCCAGCGGTACGGGACTAAGCACCGGGGAGCTGTTTTTT
cdr3_aa: CASGTGLSTGELFF

d_call: .
j_call: TRBJ1-6
cdr3_length: 15
clone_size: .
v_call: TRBV21-1
cdr3_nt: TGTGCCAGCACCTACCCGGGACTGTTGGATTCACCCCTCCACTTT
cdr3_aa: CASTYPGLLDSPLHF

d_call: TRBD2
j_call: TRBJ2-7
cdr3_length: 17
clone_size: .
v_call: TRBV6-8
cdr3_nt: TGTGCCAGCCCCATCGCCCCGGGGACTACATCCTCCTACGAGCAGTACTTC
cdr3_aa: CASPIAPGTTSSYEQYF

d_call: .
j_call: TRBJ1-4
cdr3_length: 14
clone_size: few
v_call: TRBV5-5
cdr3_nt: TGTGCCAGCAGCGGGGGGGCAACTAATGAAAAACTGTTTTTT
cdr3_aa: CASSGGATNEKLFF

d_call: .
j_call: TRBJ2-7
cdr3_length: 16
clone_size: .
v_call: TRBV5-5
cdr3_nt: TGTGCCAGCAGCCAACAGGGTTCAGGGGTCTCCTACGAGCAGTACTTC
cdr3_aa: CASSQQGSGVSYEQYF

d_call: .
j_call: TRBJ2-3
cdr3_length: 15
clone_size: .
v_call: TRBV5-4
cdr3_nt: TGTGCCAGCAGCCCAGGATCTAGCGTCACAGATACGCAGTATTTT
cdr3_aa: CASSPGSSVTDTQYF

d_call: TRBD2
j_call: TRBJ2-7
cdr3_length: 14
clone_size: .
v_call: TRBV4-2
cdr3_nt: TGTGCCAGCAGAGATAGCGGGGGATTAAGGGAGCAGTACTTC
cdr3_aa: CASRDSGGLREQYF

d_call: TRBD1
j_call: TRBJ1-4
cdr3_length: 16
clone_size: .
v_call: TRBV14
cdr3_nt: TGTGCCAGCAGCCAAGATAGAGGGACAGGGTACGAAAAACTGTTTTTT
cdr3_aa: CASSQDRGTGYEKLFF

d_call: TRBD1
j_call: TRBJ2-7
cdr3_length: 15
clone_size: .
v_call: TRBV18
cdr3_nt: TGTGCCAGCTCACCGGGACAGGGGGATCCCTACGAGCAGTACTTC
cdr3_aa: CASSPGQGDPYEQYF

d_call: .
j_call: TRBJ1-2
cdr3_length: 13
clone_size: .
v_call: TRBV30
cdr3_nt: TGTGCCTGGAGGGACAGCGCTAACTATGGCTACACCTTC
cdr3_aa: CAWRDSANYGYTF

d_call: .
j_call: TRBJ1-2
cdr3_length: 15
clone_size: .
v_call: TRBV28
cdr3_nt: TGTGCCAGCAACCAGATAACCCAGGGTGGCTATGGCTACACCTTC
cdr3_aa: CASNQITQGGYGYTF

d_call: TRBD1
j_call: TRBJ1-1
cdr3_length: 13
clone_size: .
v_call: TRBV25-1
cdr3_nt: TGTGCCAGCAGTGGCACAGGGGGCATCCAAGCTTTCTTT
cdr3_aa: CASSGTGGIQAFF

d_call: .
j_call: TRBJ2-7
cdr3_length: 15
clone_size: .
v_call: TRBV7-2
cdr3_nt: TGTGCCAGCAGCCCCCTTATGGGGGGATCCTACGAGCAGTACTTC
cdr3_aa: CASSPLMGGSYEQYF

d_call: .
j_call: TRBJ2-3
cdr3_length: 11
clone_size: .
v_call: TRBV12-3/TRBV12-4
cdr3_nt: TGTGCCAGCAGCCACACAGATACGCAGTATTTT
cdr3_aa: CASSHTDTQYF

d_call: TRBD1
j_call: TRBJ1-3
cdr3_length: 16
clone_size: .
v_call: TRBV6-6
cdr3_nt: TGTGCCAGCAGCTCCGGGACAGTGAACTCTGGAAACACCATATATTTT
cdr3_aa: CASSSGTVNSGNTIYF

d_call: .
j_call: TRBJ1-6
cdr3_length: 15
clone_size: .
v_call: TRBV18
cdr3_nt: TGTGCCAGCTCACCGGCACAGGGTAGGAATTCACCCCTCCACTTT
cdr3_aa: CASSPAQGRNSPLHF

d_call: TRBD2
j_call: TRBJ2-3
cdr3_length: 15
clone_size: .
v_call: TRBV7-9
cdr3_nt: TGTGCCAGCAGCTCCCGGACTAGCGGGTTCGATACGCAGTATTTT
cdr3_aa: CASSSRTSGFDTQYF

d_call: .
j_call: TRBJ2-6
cdr3_length: 16
clone_size: .
v_call: TRBV19
cdr3_nt: TGTGCCAGTAGTCCCCGACAGTATACAGGGGCCAACGTCCTGACTTTC
cdr3_aa: CASSPRQYTGANVLTF

d_call: .
j_call: TRBJ1-1
cdr3_length: 16
clone_size: .
v_call: TRBV11-3
cdr3_nt: TGTGCCAGCAGCCTGGGTGGGGGGGCTATGAACACTGAAGCTTTCTTT
cdr3_aa: CASSLGGGAMNTEAFF

d_call: .
j_call: TRBJ2-3
cdr3_length: 14
clone_size: .
v_call: TRBV14
cdr3_nt: TGTGCCAGCAGCCAAGGAAGACACACAGATACGCAGTATTTT
cdr3_aa: CASSQGRHTDTQYF

d_call: .
j_call: TRBJ1-2
cdr3_length: 15
clone_size: .
v_call: TRBV28
cdr3_nt: TGTGCCAGCAGTGGGGGGTGGTTGGGGCTCTATGGCTACACCTTC
cdr3_aa: CASSGGWLGLYGYTF

d_call: .
j_call: TRBJ2-7
cdr3_length: 15
clone_size: few
v_call: TRBV5-4
cdr3_nt: TGTGCCAGCAGCTTGGGGGTAGCCAGCTCCTACGAGCAGTACTTC
cdr3_aa: CASSLGVASSYEQYF